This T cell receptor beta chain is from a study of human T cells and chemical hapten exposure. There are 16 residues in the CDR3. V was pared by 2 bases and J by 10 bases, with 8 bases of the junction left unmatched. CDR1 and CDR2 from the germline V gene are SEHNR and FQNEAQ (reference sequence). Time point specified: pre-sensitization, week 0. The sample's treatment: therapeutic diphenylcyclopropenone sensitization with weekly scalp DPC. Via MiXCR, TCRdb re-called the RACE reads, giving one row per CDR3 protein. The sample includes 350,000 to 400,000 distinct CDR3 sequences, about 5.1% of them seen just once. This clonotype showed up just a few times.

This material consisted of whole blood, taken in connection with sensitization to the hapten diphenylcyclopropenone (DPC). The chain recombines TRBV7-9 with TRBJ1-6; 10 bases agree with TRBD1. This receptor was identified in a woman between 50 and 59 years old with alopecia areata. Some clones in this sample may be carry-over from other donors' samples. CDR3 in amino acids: CASSLFAGQGDSPLHF. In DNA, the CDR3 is TGTGCCAGCAGCTTATTTGCCGGACAGGGGGACTCACCCCTCCACTTT.